A single TCR beta chain is shown here with its context. Antigen: not known. This entry belongs to a study of T cell responses to AZD1222 COVID-19 vaccine. Across the whole study: Second doses were pooled across both intervals (about 4 or about 12 weeks). Whole-study findings and limits: Nearly half of the spike-specific TCRs reportedly recognize variant regions that carry no mutations.

Method: immunoSEQ multiplex PCR; TCRdb's copy keeps in-frame clones and lacks some. The profile shows 98,000 or so clones, 70% to 90% of them singletons. Sequencing used peripheral blood, obtained on day 0 of AZD1222 vaccination. The sequence came from an adult in good health.

For the CDR3, the DNA is TGTGCCAGCAGTTTGCCCCGGGACTCACGTAACTATGGCTACACCTTC. Its protein is CASSLPRDSRNYGYTF. The rearrangement links TRBV21-1 to TRBJ1-2. TRBV21-1 is annotated as a pseudogene. The CDR3 runs 16 residues.